This TCR beta chain derives from a study of OX40 agonist ivuxolimab in advanced cancers. This CDR3 contains 16 residues. Germline V CDR1 and CDR2: MNHNY, SVGAGI (reference sequence). Trimming cost V 1 base and J 7 bases, with 14 bases left between them. Here immunoSEQ multiplex PCR was the method, and the copy in TCRdb shows in-frame clones only, minus some. The data show around 86,000 clones, 75% to 90% seen once. This sequence was found in an adult with an advanced solid tumor such as melanoma, head and neck, liver or kidney cancer. The chain carries TRBV6-6 and TRBJ1-6; possible D gene TRBD1, 5 bases. This specimen was CD4+ or CD8+ T cells sorted from blood, taken in a trial of the OX40 agonist ivuxolimab. The CDR3 DNA is TGTGCCAGCAGTTACTTATCCGGGACGGGAAATTCACCCCTCCACTTT. Translating gives CASSYLSGTGNSPLHF.